This is a list of T cell receptor beta chains from one sample in a study of cytomegalovirus exposure and HLA in healthy donors. The data were produced by immunoSEQ multiplex PCR, yet TCRdb's version contains in-frame clones alone and is incomplete. The repertoire holds roughly 240,000 clones, with 70% to 90% as singletons. Sequencing was carried out using PBMCs. These receptors all come from a girl aged 2 to 10 in good health and CMV-seronegative. The CDR3 runs from the conserved cysteine through the conserved F or W. The D gene is left open where the match is weak.

NA | TRBJ1-6 | TRBV5-1 | CASSLGTVNSPLHF
TRBD1 | TRBJ1-4 | TRBV6-6 | CASSEPGTGWEKLFF
TRBD2 | TRBJ2-5 | TRBV7-8 | CASSLAAETQYF
TRBD2 | TRBJ2-3 | TRBV5-1 | CASSGLAGGQGGTDTQYF
TRBD1 | TRBJ1-3 | TRBV30 | CAWRGQGEDTIYF
NA | TRBJ1-1 | TRBV5-1 | CASSPMTGAYFEAFF
NA | TRBJ2-1 | TRBV5-1 | CASSLTGQEGQNEQFF
TRBD2 | TRBJ2-7 | TRBV5-1 | CASSLAQQTSGRIYEQYF
NA | TRBJ1-2 | TRBV7-9 | CASSGDNGWGYTF
NA | NA | TRBV19 | CASSIGVAGEQYF
NA | TRBJ1-6 | TRBV6-5 | CASSGTFNSPLHF
NA | TRBJ2-3 | TRBV7-9 | CASSLERSTDTQYF
NA | TRBJ1-1 | TRBV4-1 | CASSQEGGNLNTEAFF
TRBD1 | TRBJ1-5 | TRBV19 | CASSIRGQGHRYSNQPQHF
TRBD1 | TRBJ2-2 | TRBV7-9 | CASRRTGGANTGELFF
NA | TRBJ1-5 | TRBV15 | CATSRATYRDSNQPQHF
NA | TRBJ2-5 | TRBV7-9 | CASTQETQYF
TRBD2 | TRBJ2-3 | TRBV5-4 | CASSMGLGWDTQYF
TRBD1 | TRBJ2-7 | TRBV15 | CATSRERGQGNEQYF
NA | TRBJ1-2 | TRBV6-5 | CASSYSMAAANYGYTF
NA | TRBJ1-4 | TRBV11-2 | CASSTTSRVWNEKLFF
TRBD2 | TRBJ2-6 | TRBV2 | CASSEEAGIGANVLTF
NA | TRBJ1-1 | TRBV4-2 | CASSHDQGWDTEAFF
NA | TRBJ2-7 | TRBV5-4 | CASKKSGEQYF
TRBD1 | TRBJ2-7 | TRBV4-2 | CASSQDHRRGQTYEQYF
NA | TRBJ1-1 | TRBV11-2 | CASEVRGNTEAFF